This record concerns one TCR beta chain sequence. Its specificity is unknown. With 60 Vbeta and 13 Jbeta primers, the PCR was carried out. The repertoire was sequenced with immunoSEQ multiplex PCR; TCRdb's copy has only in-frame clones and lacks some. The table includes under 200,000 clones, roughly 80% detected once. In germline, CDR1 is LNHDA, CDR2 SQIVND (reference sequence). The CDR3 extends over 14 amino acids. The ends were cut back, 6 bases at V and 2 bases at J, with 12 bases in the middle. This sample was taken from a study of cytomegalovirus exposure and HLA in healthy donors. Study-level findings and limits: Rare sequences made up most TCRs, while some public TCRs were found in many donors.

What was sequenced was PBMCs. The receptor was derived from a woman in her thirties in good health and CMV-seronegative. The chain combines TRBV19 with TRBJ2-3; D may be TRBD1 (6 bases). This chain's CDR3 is CASSPGHPTDTQYF. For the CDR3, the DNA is TGTGCCAGTAGCCCGGGACACCCCACAGATACGCAGTATTTT. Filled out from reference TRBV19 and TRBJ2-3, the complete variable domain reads DGGITQSPKYLFRKEGQNVTLSCEQNLNHDAMYWYRQDPGQGLRLIYYSQIVNDFQKGDIAEGYSVSREKKESFPLTVTSAQKNPTAFYLCASSPGHPTDTQYFGPGTRLTVL.